This T cell receptor beta chain was obtained from a study of response to subunit inactivated influenza vaccine. Study-wide results and limits: The authors offered the suggestion that each seasonal influenza vaccination recruits few new T cells.

This clonotype was found many times. No antigen is known for it. TCRdb itself ran the RT-PCR reads through MiXCR, one entry per CDR3 protein. This sample carries fewer than 600,000 distinct CDR3 sequences, 6.5% to 8% of them seen once, and the ten largest clones take roughly 14%. This CDR3 contains 15 residues. With 7 bases removed from V and 9 bases from J, the gap between germline ends came to 22 bases. Germline CDR1 reads SGHTA; CDR2 reads FQGNSA. The sequences come from PBMCs from blood, collected 23 to 25 months after vaccination. This chain joins TRBV7-2 and TRBJ2-1; a possible D gene is TRBD2 (5 bases). This TCR came from a man aged 50-75 years who received an inactivated influenza vaccine. CDR3 in amino acids: CASNPSLTRRTEQFF. The CDR3 region has the DNA TGTGCCAGCAACCCATCCCTTACCAGGAGGACTGAGCAGTTCTTC.